These T cell receptor beta chains were read from a single sample in a study of CD8+CD57+ T cells in acquired aplastic anemia. TCRdb reprocessed the reads via MiXCR and lists one record per CDR3 protein. This table holds over 150,000 distinct CDR3 sequences, more than 60% found once. Sequenced: sorted CD4+, CD8+, or CD8+CD57+ T cells (not recorded which) from PBMCs. Receptor source: a human donor with aplastic anemia. Both conserved end residues are part of each CDR3. Each record gives: CDR3 protein, CDR3 DNA, D gene, CDR3 length, V gene, J gene, clone size. A D gene is named only where the DNA matches it firmly. Size tells how often a clone was seen (once, few, many) or the class of an expanded clone, and some rows leave it out.

CSVPQGAEAFF	TGCAGCGTTCCGCAGGGGGCTGAAGCTTTCTTT	TRBD1	11	TRBV29-1	TRBJ1-1	-
CASSFRPESYTF	TGTGCCAGTAGTTTCCGACCGGAAAGCTACACCTTC	-	12	TRBV19	TRBJ1-2	-
CASVGTVNTGELFF	TGTGCCAGCGTCGGGACAGTGAACACCGGGGAGCTGTTTTTT	TRBD1	14	TRBV2	TRBJ2-2	once
CSARVGGAGNSPLHF	TGCAGTGCTAGAGTTGGGGGGGCGGGTAATTCACCCCTCCACTTT	-	15	TRBV20-1	TRBJ1-6	-
CSVEGVRTGGTEAFF	TGCAGCGTTGAAGGGGTGCGGACAGGGGGAACTGAAGCTTTCTTT	TRBD1	15	TRBV29-1	TRBJ1-1	-
CATSTGTFTDTQYF	TGTGCCACCAGCACGGGGACGTTCACAGATACGCAGTATTTT	-	14	TRBV15	TRBJ2-3	-
CSAPVGVNTEAFF	TGCAGTGCCCCTGTTGGAGTGAACACTGAAGCTTTCTTT	-	13	TRBV20-1	TRBJ1-1	-
CASSPRTGGSRDGYTF	TGTGCCAGCTCACCGAGGACAGGGGGCTCACGGGATGGCTACACCTTC	TRBD1	16	TRBV2	TRBJ1-2	-
CASSFGGLAGDTQYF	TGTGCCAGCAGCTTCGGAGGACTAGCGGGCGATACGCAGTATTTT	TRBD2	15	TRBV5-5	TRBJ2-3	-
CSAAYRGLADYEQYF	TGCAGTGCTGCCTACAGAGGACTAGCGGATTACGAGCAGTACTTC	TRBD2	15	TRBV20-1	TRBJ2-7	-
CASSLGQGRTEAFF	TGTGCCAGCAGCTTAGGACAGGGGAGGACTGAAGCCTTCTTT	TRBD1	14	TRBV13	TRBJ1-1	-
CASSTGDSNYGYTF	TGTGCCAGCAGCACAGGGGACAGCAACTATGGCTACACCTTC	TRBD1	14	TRBV7-9	TRBJ1-2	-
CASSSRVEGSYEQYF	TGTGCCAGCAGCTCCAGGGTGGAAGGCTCCTACGAGCAGTACTTC	-	15	TRBV12-3/TRBV12-4	TRBJ2-7	-
CASSIGGTDNQPQHF	TGTGCCAGTAGTATAGGCGGGACAGACAATCAGCCCCAGCATTTT	TRBD1	15	TRBV19	TRBJ1-5	-
CASFTPSLGYTF	TGTGCCAGCTTTACGCCTTCACTGGGCTACACCTTC	-	12	TRBV2	TRBJ1-2	-
CASSFRPNQPQHF	TGTGCCAGCAGCTTCCGGCCTAATCAGCCCCAGCATTTT	-	13	TRBV7-2	TRBJ1-5	-
CAGSDRGRPYNSPLHF	TGTGCCGGTTCAGACAGGGGGCGACCCTACAATTCACCCCTCCACTTT	TRBD1	16	TRBV30	TRBJ1-6	few
CASKEAYSNQPQHF	TGTGCCAGCAAAGAAGCCTATAGCAATCAGCCCCAGCATTTT	-	14	TRBV6-2/TRBV6-3	TRBJ1-5	-
CASSVTGVADYYEQYF	TGTGCCAGCAGCGTTACAGGGGTCGCCGACTACTACGAGCAGTACTTC	TRBD1	16	TRBV9	TRBJ2-7	-
CASSFLGLETQYF	TGTGCCAGCAGTTTTCTTGGATTGGAGACCCAGTACTTC	-	13	TRBV7-3	TRBJ2-5	-
CATSGSEGSSYNEQFF	TGTGCCACCAGTGGATCAGAAGGGAGCTCCTACAATGAGCAGTTCTTC	-	16	TRBV15	TRBJ2-1	-
CSARDLAGADLNEQYF	TGCAGTGCTAGAGATCTTGCGGGGGCCGATCTCAATGAGCAGTATTTT	-	16	TRBV20-1	TRBJ2-3	-
CASSTWRTGELFF	TGTGCCAGTAGTACGTGGAGGACCGGGGAGCTGTTTTTT	-	13	TRBV19	TRBJ2-2	-
CASTNLRQGITEAFF	TGTGCCAGCACCAACTTACGACAGGGGATCACTGAAGCTTTCTTT	TRBD1	15	TRBV11-3	TRBJ1-1	-
CASRGLAGTYNEQFF	TGTGCCAGCAGAGGACTAGCGGGTACCTACAATGAGCAGTTCTTC	TRBD2	15	TRBV2	TRBJ2-1	-
CASSQEGLTEAFF	TGTGCCAGCAGCCAAGAGGGACTCACTGAAGCTTTCTTT	-	13	TRBV4-2	TRBJ1-1	many
CASRKRLSNSPLHF	TGTGCCAGCCGGAAACGCCTGAGCAATTCACCCCTCCACTTT	-	14	TRBV12-3/TRBV12-4	TRBJ1-6	many
CASSVWLAGGADTQYF	TGTGCCAGCAGCGTATGGCTAGCGGGAGGCGCAGATACGCAGTATTTT	TRBD2	16	TRBV9	TRBJ2-3	-
CASSRGGTGEETQYF	TGCGCCAGCAGCAGGGGGGGGACAGGGGAAGAGACCCAGTACTTC	TRBD1	15	TRBV5-1	TRBJ2-5	-
CSVEDPVGTGELFF	TGCAGCGTTGAAGATCCAGTAGGCACCGGGGAGCTGTTTTTT	-	14	TRBV29-1	TRBJ2-2	-
CASSIGRTEGSETQYF	TGTGCCAGTAGTATAGGCCGAACTGAGGGGTCCGAGACCCAGTACTTC	-	16	TRBV19	TRBJ2-5	-
CATGLAGGPTDTQYF	TGTGCCACGGGACTAGCGGGAGGGCCCACAGATACGCAGTATTTT	TRBD2	15	TRBV7-3	TRBJ2-3	-
CASSWGGQNYGYTF	TGTGCCAGCAGTTGGGGGGGACAGAACTATGGCTACACCTTC	TRBD1	14	TRBV25-1	TRBJ1-2	-
CAISDLDYEQYF	TGTGCCATCAGTGATTTGGACTACGAGCAGTACTTC	-	12	TRBV10-3	TRBJ2-7	-
CASSLLRGSNSPLHF	TGCGCCAGCAGCTTGTTGCGGGGTTCTAATTCACCCCTCCACTTT	-	15	TRBV5-1	TRBJ1-6	few
CASSRGTTSGNTIYF	TGTGCCAGCAGTCGCGGGACTACATCCGGAAACACCATATATTTT	-	15	TRBV2	TRBJ1-3	-
CASSIVRMGGTDTQYF	TGTGCCAGTAGTATAGTCCGGATGGGAGGCACAGATACGCAGTATTTT	-	16	TRBV19	TRBJ2-3	many
CASSTPPDGYTF	TGTGCCAGCAGTACCCCGCCAGATGGCTACACCTTC	-	12	TRBV2	TRBJ1-2	-
CSASPDGDKAFF	TGCAGTGCTAGCCCCGACGGGGACAAGGCTTTCTTT	-	12	TRBV20-1	TRBJ1-1	-
CASSVLPSGGYEQYF	TGTGCCAGCAGCGTTTTGCCTAGCGGGGGATACGAGCAGTACTTC	TRBD2	15	TRBV7-2	TRBJ2-7	-
CSAREEGTGWDIQYF	TGCAGTGCTAGAGAAGAGGGGACAGGGTGGGACATTCAGTACTTC	TRBD1	15	TRBV20-1	TRBJ2-4	many
CASSPGLAGLEQFF	TGTGCCAGCAGCCCAGGACTAGCGGGACTAGAGCAGTTCTTC	TRBD2	14	TRBV4-2	TRBJ2-1	-
CASSYTQFPYNEQFF	TGTGCCAGCAGCTATACGCAGTTCCCTTACAATGAGCAGTTCTTC	-	15	TRBV5-6	TRBJ2-1	many
CASSQDPDWSRQVTNYGYTF	TGCGCCAGCAGCCAAGATCCCGATTGGTCGAGACAGGTGACTAACTATGGCTACACCTTC	-	20	TRBV4-1	TRBJ1-2	few